These 14 T cell receptor beta chains were sequenced from one sample in a study of vaccination effects on CD4 cells after COVID-19. TCRdb keeps only in-frame clones here, not all; method: immunoSEQ multiplex PCR. Of roughly 71,000 clones in the sample, about 80% are singletons; the top ten hold 0.95% to 1.5%. The ViraFEST assay expanded antigen-specific CD4+ T cells with viral peptide pools before sequencing. Once cultured for approximately ten days, the cells underwent separation to obtain CD4+ T cells. Each participant was given two doses of one vaccine (BNT162b2 or mRNA-1273). These receptors are not linked to any known antigen. The sample was CD4+ T cells from PBMCs cultured with HCoV-229E spike peptides, taken after COVID-19 vaccination. The receptor source for this set is a human donor who received a COVID-19 vaccine.

The chain has TRBV5-1 and TRBJ2-7, with 7 bases lining up with TRBD1. The germline CDR1 and CDR2 sequences are SGHRS and YFSETQ. V dropped 0 bases and J dropped 3; count of bases not matched to a gene: 9. The CDR3 totals 16 residues. CDR3 region: CASSLDPGGKIYEQYV. The CDR3 DNA follows: TGCGCCAGCAGCTTGGATCCAGGGGGAAAGATCTACGAGCAGTACGTC.

The V call is TRBV6-5, the J call TRBJ2-2; 10 bases match TRBD1. Germline CDR1 reads MNHEY; CDR2 reads SVGAGI. The CDR3 has 15 amino acids. V gave up 5 bases and J gave up 8 bases; unmatched junction bases: 8. CDR3 coding DNA: TGTGCCAGCAGTCTCGGGACAGGGGTTCGTGGGGAGCTGTTTTTT. It is translated as CASSLGTGVRGELFF.

The rearrangement links TRBV19 to TRBJ1-5; D is perhaps TRBD1 (6 bases). CDR3 size: 16 residues. Trimming took 3 bases from V and 6 from J, leaving 18 bases between them. Germline-derived CDR1 and CDR2 are LNHDA and SQIVND (reference sequence). Written as DNA, the CDR3 is TGTGCCAGTAGTATCTTAGGGCGGGGGGCTGGTCAGCCCCAGCATTTT. Its translation is CASSILGRGAGQPQHF.

The V call is TRBV2, the J call TRBJ1-3, with 9 positions matching TRBD1. Germline V gene lookup returns CDR1 SNHLY and CDR2 FYNNEI. This CDR3 region has 16 residues. V gave up 5 bases and J gave up 0 bases; unmatched junction bases: 5. Here the CDR3 reads CASSLEQGASGNTIYF. CDR3 nucleotides: TGTGCCAGCAGTCTTGAACAGGGGGCCTCTGGAAACACCATATATTTT.

This sequence joins TRBV24-1 and TRBJ1-4; no clear D gene. With 4 bases removed from V and 7 bases from J, the gap between germline ends came to 9 bases. The CDR3 is 13 amino acids. The germline V gene encodes CDR1 KGHDR and CDR2 SFDVKD. The CDR3 protein is CATSELDGEKLFF. CDR3 nucleotide sequence: TGTGCCACCAGTGAGCTGGACGGTGAAAAACTGTTTTTT.

The J gene is TRBJ1-5, the V gene TRBV6-2 or TRBV6-3, with D possibly matching TRBD1 (6 bases). The V end was cut by 2 bases, the J end by 3 bases, with 14 bases between. Germline CDR1 is MNHEY and CDR2 is SVGEGT. This CDR3 region has 16 residues. The CDR3 loop is CASSYGRGQANQPQHF. The CDR3 DNA sequence: TGTGCCAGCAGTTACGGTCGGGGACAAGCCAATCAGCCCCAGCATTTT.

The chain is built from TRBV7-2 and TRBJ2-3; D not certain. V lost 5 bases, J lost 7 bases, and 22 bases lay in between. This CDR3 contains 16 residues. Germline V lookup: CDR1 SGHTA, CDR2 FQGNSA. The CDR3 protein is CASSPQLRSQGNTQYF. The CDR3 DNA reads TGTGCCAGCAGCCCACAACTCCGTTCCCAAGGGAATACGCAGTATTTT. Full variable domain (remainder filled in from reference TRBV7-2 and TRBJ2-3): GAGVSQSPSNKVTEKGKDVELRCDPISGHTALYWYRQSLGQGLEFLIYFQGNSAPDKSGLPSDRFSAERTGGSVSTLTIQRTQQEDSAVYLCASSPQLRSQGNTQYFGPGTRLTVL.

The rearrangement joins TRBV6-5 to TRBJ2-3, with a possible D match to TRBD2 (6 bases). This CDR3 region has 13 residues. Looked up from germline, CDR1 is MNHEY and CDR2 is SVGAGI. V was trimmed by 5 bases and J by 3 bases, leaving 9 bases between them. The DNA of the CDR3 is TGTGCCAGCAGTAATCGGGGGACAGATACGCAGTATTTT. Encoded protein: CASSNRGTDTQYF.

The chain uses TRBV6-6 and TRBJ1-6; tentative D call: TRBD1 (5 bases). CDR3 size: 16 residues. V lost 2 bases and J lost 8, with 16 bases in between. The germline gives CDR1 MNHNY, CDR2 SVGAGI (reference sequence). The chain's CDR3 is CASSYPAGRADSPLHF. CDR3 DNA sequence: TGTGCCAGCAGTTACCCCGCCGGCAGGGCTGATTCACCCCTCCACTTT.

The chain couples TRBV6-5 to TRBJ1-5, with TRBD1 matching 12 bases. This CDR3 is 15 amino acids long. V lost 7 bases and J lost 3; bases outside the gene matches: 4. Germline-derived CDR1 and CDR2 are MNHEY and SVGAGI. The CDR3 DNA reads TGTGCCAGCAAACGGGACAGGGGGCCCAATCAGCCCCAGCATTTT. Protein: CASKRDRGPNQPQHF.

This sequence joins TRBV5-1 and TRBJ1-6, with TRBD1 identical over 7 bases. Germline CDR1 and CDR2: SGHRS and YFSETQ. V shed 4 bases, J shed 5 bases, and the junction held 6 bases outside the gene matches. This CDR3 has 15 residues. This chain's CDR3 is CASSLSTGDNSPLHF. The DNA of the CDR3 is TGCGCCAGCAGCCTCTCCACAGGGGATAATTCACCCCTCCACTTT.

The rearrangement links TRBV7-3 to TRBJ2-3; tentative D call: TRBD1 (6 bases). Per the germline V gene, CDR1 is SGHTA and CDR2 is FQGTGA. The CDR3 is 18 residues long. Between the trimmed V and J ends, which lost 1 base and 0 bases, there was a span of 17 bases. CDR3 amino acids: CASSLNLWPGASTDTQYF. CDR3 coding DNA: TGTGCCAGCAGCTTAAATCTGTGGCCAGGGGCTAGCACAGATACGCAGTATTTT.

The rearrangement links TRBV6-4 to TRBJ1-5; 9 positions agree with TRBD1. The length of the CDR3 is 15 residues. With V trimmed by 6 bases and J by 4 bases, 7 bases remained unmatched. The germline gives CDR1 MRHNA, CDR2 SNTAGT. The CDR3 nucleotides read TGTGCCAGCAGGCCTCAAGGGACAGGGAATCAGCCCCAGCATTTT. Translated, it gives CASRPQGTGNQPQHF.

This sequence joins TRBV4-1 and TRBJ2-3; 12 nucleotides match TRBD2. J lost 3 bases, V lost 2 bases, and 9 bases had no gene match. The germline CDR1 and CDR2 sequences are MGHRA and YSYEKL. The CDR3 runs 18 residues. The CDR3 protein is CASSQTTPSGGETDTQYF. DNA of the CDR3: TGCGCCAGCAGCCAAACGACACCTAGCGGGGGGGAGACAGATACGCAGTATTTT.